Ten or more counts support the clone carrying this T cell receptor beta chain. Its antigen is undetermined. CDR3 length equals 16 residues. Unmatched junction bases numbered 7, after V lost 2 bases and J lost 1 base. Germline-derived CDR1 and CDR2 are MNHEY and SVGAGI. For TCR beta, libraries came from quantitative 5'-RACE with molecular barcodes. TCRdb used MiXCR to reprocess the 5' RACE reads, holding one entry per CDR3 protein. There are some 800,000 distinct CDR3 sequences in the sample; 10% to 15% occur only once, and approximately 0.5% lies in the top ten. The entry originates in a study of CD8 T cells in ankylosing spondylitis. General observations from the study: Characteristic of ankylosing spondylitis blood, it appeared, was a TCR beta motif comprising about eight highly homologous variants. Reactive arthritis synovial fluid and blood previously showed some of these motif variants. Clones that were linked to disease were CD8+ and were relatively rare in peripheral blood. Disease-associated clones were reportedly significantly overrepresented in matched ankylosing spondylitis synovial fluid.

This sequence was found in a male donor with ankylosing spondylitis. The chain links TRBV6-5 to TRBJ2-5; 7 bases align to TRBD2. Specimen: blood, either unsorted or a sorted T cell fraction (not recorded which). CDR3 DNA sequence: TGTGCCAGCAGTTACGCCGGGAGGACCATCCAAGAGACCCAGTACTTC. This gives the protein CASSYAGRTIQETQYF.